A selection of T cell receptor beta chains follows, all from one sample in a study of shared clonotypes between healthy human individuals. Measured with immunoSEQ multiplex PCR; TCRdb has only the in-frame clones, and not every one. The sample has about 470,000 clones; around 79% are singletons. The sequencing sample was made of PBMCs. These receptors came from a woman aged 40 to 49 in good health. Some clones in this sample may be carry-over from other donors' samples. The CDR3 runs from the conserved cysteine through the conserved F or W. The D gene is left open where the match is weak. Clone size is not always given. Where it is, it says once, few, many or a class for expanded clones.

TRBD1,-,15,TRBJ2-7,TRBV6-1,TGTGCCAGCAGCGAAACAGGGGGAAGCTCCTACGAGCAGTACTTC,CASSETGGSSYEQYF
TRBD1,-,14,TRBJ1-4,TRBV5-8,TGTGCCAGCAGGCCGGGACAGGGTGGTGAAAAACTGTTTTTT,CASRPGQGGEKLFF
TRBD1,-,16,TRBJ1-2,TRBV15,TGTGCCACCAGCAGAGATCGAGCGACAGGGAGGAATGGCTACACCTTC,CATSRDRATGRNGYTF
TRBD1,-,13,TRBJ1-5,TRBV7-8,TGTGCCAGCAGCTTTGGGACAGATCAGCCCCAGCATTTT,CASSFGTDQPQHF
TRBD2,-,12,TRBJ2-7,TRBV2,TGTGTGACAGCGGGAGGGCCGGGCGAGCAGTACTTC,CVTAGGPGEQYF
-,-,14,TRBJ1-2,TRBV11-1,TGTGCCAGCAGCCCCACCCAGGGAGCCTATGGCTACACCTTC,CASSPTQGAYGYTF
-,-,16,TRBJ2-2,TRBV6-6,TGTGCCAGCACCAACCCCCCAGTAAGAAACACCGGGGAGCTGTTTTTT,CASTNPPVRNTGELFF
-,once,15,TRBJ1-1,TRBV5-4,TGTGCCAGCAGCTTGGCCGCAGGGATGAACACTGAAGCTTTCTTT,CASSLAAGMNTEAFF
-,-,12,TRBJ2-7,TRBV19,TGTGCCAGTAGTATGGAGGGCTACGAGCAGTACTTC,CASSMEGYEQYF
-,-,17,TRBJ1-5,TRBV4-1,TGCGCCAGCAGCCAAGAAAATAGGCAACGGGGCAATCAGCCCCAGCATTTT,CASSQENRQRGNQPQHF
TRBD1,-,16,TRBJ2-7,TRBV6-5,TGTGCCAGCAGTTCCAACCGCGGGACAGGGCTCTACGAGCAGTACTTC,CASSSNRGTGLYEQYF
TRBD2,-,16,TRBJ2-7,TRBV6-1,TGTGCCAGCAGTGAAGAGGGAAGCGGGAGTCCCTACGAGCAGTACTTC,CASSEEGSGSPYEQYF
-,-,12,TRBJ1-1,TRBV2,TGTGCCAACTGGGGGGGTAGGACTGAAGCCTTCTTT,CANWGGRTEAFF
-,-,12,TRBJ2-2,TRBV7-9,TGTGCCAGCAGCGGAGCGGACGGGGAGCTGTTTTTT,CASSGADGELFF
-,-,15,TRBJ1-4,TRBV25-1,TGTGCCAGCAGTGAATATTTAGGGGGGGGTGAAAAACTGTTTTTT,CASSEYLGGGEKLFF
TRBD2,-,16,TRBJ2-7,TRBV7-2,TGTGCCAGCAGCTCCGCCGGGACTAGCGCCCCCTACGAGCAGTACTTC,CASSSAGTSAPYEQYF
-,-,14,TRBJ1-2,TRBV7-2,TGTGCCAGCAGCTTAGAGGCAGTAAACTATGGCTACACCTTC,CASSLEAVNYGYTF
-,-,15,TRBJ1-2,TRBV9,TGTGCCAGCAGCCCCCACTGGAGCTCGAACTATGGCTACACCTTC,CASSPHWSSNYGYTF
-,-,15,TRBJ2-7,TRBV28,TGTGCCAGCAGACGCCCGGGCGGGAACGACTACGAGCAGTACTTC,CASRRPGGNDYEQYF
-,few,13,TRBJ2-7,TRBV4-1,TGCGCCAGCAGCCAAGTAGCTTACTACGAGCAGTACTTC,CASSQVAYYEQYF
TRBD2,-,14,TRBJ2-5,TRBV5-8,TGTGCCAGCAGCTTGTGGGAGGGGCAAGAGACCCAGTACTTC,CASSLWEGQETQYF
TRBD1,-,14,TRBJ2-7,TRBV19,TGTGCCAGTAGTATTGGGACAGGAGCCTACGAGCAGTACTTC,CASSIGTGAYEQYF
-,-,13,TRBJ2-2,TRBV9,TGTGCCAGCAGCGTAGTCTCGGGCGGGGAGCTGTTTTTT,CASSVVSGGELFF
-,-,17,TRBJ2-2,TRBV28,TGTGCCAGCAGTTTGGTTCTTTCCCGCCGGAACACCGGGGAGCTGTTTTTT,CASSLVLSRRNTGELFF
TRBD1,-,14,TRBJ2-7,TRBV2,TGTGCCAGCAGTCCCGGACAGGAGGCCTACGAGCAGTACTTC,CASSPGQEAYEQYF
-,many,14,TRBJ2-7,TRBV18,TGTGCCAGCTCACCACGAGGGGACTCCTACGAGCAGTACTTC,CASSPRGDSYEQYF
-,many,11,TRBJ1-2,TRBV7-3,TGTGCCAGCAGCTTACTTTATGGCTACACCTTC,CASSLLYGYTF
TRBD2,-,16,TRBJ2-3,TRBV5-1,TGCGCCAGCAGCTTGAAGGTCGGGAGGCGCACAGATACGCAGTATTTT,CASSLKVGRRTDTQYF
TRBD2,few,15,TRBJ2-7,TRBV28,TGTGCCAGCACTCTTACGACTAGCGGGAACCGCGAGCAGTACTTC,CASTLTTSGNREQYF
-,-,14,TRBJ1-1,TRBV9,TGTGCCAGCAGCGTAGGCAGGGCGGGCACTGAAGCTTTCTTT,CASSVGRAGTEAFF
-,-,13,TRBJ1-1,TRBV7-2,TGTGCCAGCAGCTTAACGACGACAGGTGAAGCTTTCTTT,CASSLTTTGEAFF
TRBD1,-,15,TRBJ2-7,TRBV29-1,TGCAGCGTTTACGGACAGGGGGCCCTTTCCTACGAGCAGTACTTC,CSVYGQGALSYEQYF